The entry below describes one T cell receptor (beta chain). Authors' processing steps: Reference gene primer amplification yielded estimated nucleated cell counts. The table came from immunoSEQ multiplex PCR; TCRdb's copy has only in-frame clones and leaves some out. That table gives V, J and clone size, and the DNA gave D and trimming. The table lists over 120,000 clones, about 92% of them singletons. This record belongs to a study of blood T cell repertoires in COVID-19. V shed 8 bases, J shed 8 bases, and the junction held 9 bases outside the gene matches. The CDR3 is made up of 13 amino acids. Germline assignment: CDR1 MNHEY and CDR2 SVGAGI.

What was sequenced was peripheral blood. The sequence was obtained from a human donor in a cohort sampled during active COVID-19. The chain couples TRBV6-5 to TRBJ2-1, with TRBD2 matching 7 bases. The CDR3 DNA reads TGTGCCAGCTATATTTCAGGGAGGGATGAGCAGTTCTTC. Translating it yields CASYISGRDEQFF.